Given below is one T cell receptor beta chain in context. Its antigen is currently not known. Base-call qualities are not available, and no considerably larger clone is one nucleotide away. This record comes from a study of T cells in Graves' hyperthyroidism and ophthalmopathy (dated by TCRdb to 2018 to 2020). A note on the overall study: Peripheral blood was sampled at the time of initial diagnosis, prior to any treatment. After blood sampling, hyperthyroidism patients were treated with methimazole at a starting dose of 30 mg daily, and ophthalmopathy patients were treated with high-dose intravenous methylprednisolone. The 95 to 100 discovery patients were divided at random into training and test sets in a 7:3 ratio. Thyroid tissue and blood T-cell repertoires from several Graves' hyperthyroidism patients were also compared in the study. Prospective prediction of ophthalmopathy was tested in an independent validation cohort of approximately 19 hyperthyroidism patients and some 17 patients who later progressed to ophthalmopathy. A discovery cohort of around 100 patients, roughly 43 with Graves' ophthalmopathy and 55 to 60 with stable Graves' hyperthyroidism, was used to find distinguishing TCR V-J signatures. The paper reports TCR Vbeta CDR3 sequencing of roughly 140 peripheral blood samples: over 40 ophthalmopathy, roughly 80 hyperthyroidism and around 17 progressor patients.

Results the study describes overall, beyond this receptor: Ophthalmopathy was separated from stable hyperthyroidism by a 13 V-J signature model, with 85% to 90% sensitivity and 81% to 82% specificity obtained in cross-validation and 80%/75% obtained in testing. In validation, progression to ophthalmopathy was predicted by the model with nearly 71% sensitivity and approximately 78% specificity, a median of 6.5 months before onset. Most expanded thyroid clonotypes (frequency above 0.001) were also detected in blood, a finding suggesting that blood repertoires may reflect thyroid immune responses. No statistical method was used to set the sample size in advance, and investigators knew the group allocation.

The germline V gene gives CDR1 as MNHNS and CDR2 as SASEGT. V was cut back by 5 bases and J by 4 bases, leaving a gap of 12 bases between them. The CDR3, cysteine through phenylalanine, is 14 amino acids long. The read is trimmed to its CDR3 DNA, 42 bases read in frame from base 1. TCR beta CDR3 regions were amplified from RNA transcripts. A first-round RT-PCR of the TCR CDR3 used the HTBI primer set with the Qiagen OneStep RT-PCR kit. A second multiplex PCR round built the libraries, followed by size selection and purification. Libraries were sequenced paired-end with 100 bp reads on an Illumina HiSeq2000. As for the original processing: SOAPnuke was used to process the raw data, removing reads that contained adapters or uncalled bases, had a mean Phred below 15, or lacked an exact match to the constant primer or identifier. COPE v1.2.5 was used to merge high-quality paired reads, and clonotypes were defined as unique nucleotide sequences. Clonotypes were aligned to IMGT TRBV, TRBD and TRBJ reference segments using MiTCR v1.1. The analysis included only V-J combinations with a frequency above 0.0001, which together covered 99% to 99.2% of the repertoires. A TCS score was defined as the ratio of F50 (clonal expansion) to E x V (chaos), with BLOSUM62-based TCRdist applied between CDR3 peptides within each V-J. Welch's t-statistics and random forest reduced 500 to 550 V-J features to fewer than 15, which were used in a naive Bayes classifier (R e1071). TCRdb applied fastp at Q25 and MiXCR to the public reads, then kept only in-frame beta chains. Each entry merges the rows of one CDR3 protein and shows their most common DNA and genes. For this entry, the V and J calls and clone size follow TCRdb and not the study's own pipeline. Within this sample are roughly 290,000 distinct CDR3 sequences, with about a sixth of them counted one time only. In total, the top ten clones hold 55% to 60% of the sample.

Ophthalmopathy patients had moderately to severely active disease, with a Clinical Activity Score of 3 or more, a NOSPECS grade of 4 or more, and a disease duration of less than 3 months. Any patient with an uncontrolled infection, another autoimmune disease, pregnancy or lactation was excluded. Diagnoses relied on clinical symptoms, serum thyroxine and TRAb, thyroid ultrasound and orbital computed tomography. Ficoll-Paque density gradient centrifugation was used to isolate PBMCs from approximately 10 ml of fresh peripheral blood. Total RNA was extracted with Trizol reagent, and quality was checked on an Agilent 2100 Bioanalyzer.

The source of this sequence is a woman in her sixties or seventies with Graves' ophthalmopathy. The rearranged segments are TRBV6-1 and TRBJ1-5, with a tentative D gene TRBD1 over 5 matching bases. Sequenced material: blood. The DNA is TGTGCCAGCAGTCAAGACAGAATAAATCAGCCCCAGCATTTT. It codes for CASSQDRINQPQHF.